This T cell receptor (beta chain) was recovered during a study of cytomegalovirus exposure and HLA in healthy donors. This PCR relied on a set of 60 Vbeta primers and 13 Jbeta primers. TCRdb's table, derived via immunoSEQ multiplex PCR, lists solely in-frame clones and lacks some. The sample shows 100,000 to 150,000 clones, roughly 75% of them seen only once. Trimming cost V 5 bases and J 8 bases; bases outside gene matches: 12. Per germline, CDR1 SQVTM and CDR2 ANQGSEA. This CDR3 spans 14 amino acids. This clonotype originated in a female donor in good health and CMV-seronegative. The chain combines TRBV29-1 with TRBJ1-2, with TRBD1 matching 9 bases. Sample: PBMCs. CDR3 region: CSVKVPGQGTGYTF. The CDR3 DNA reads as TGCAGCGTTAAAGTCCCGGGACAGGGAACGGGCTACACCTTC.